The T cell receptor (beta chain) described here comes from a study of CD8+CD57+ T cells in acquired aplastic anemia. As for the study in general: Sorted CD4+ plus CD8+ cells gave DNA averaging roughly 2.9 ug. Study-level points and caveats: It was found that some 31 CD8+ CDR3 sequences were shared between patients and controls. Patients and healthy controls showed no significant CD8+ Simpson's diversity difference.

The use of genomic DNA as template underpinned the TCR beta VDJ and CDR3 profiling. TCRdb reprocessed the reads with MiXCR, giving one entry per CDR3 protein. The data contain 150,000 to 200,000 distinct CDR3 sequences, just over 45% of them singletons. Trimming took 5 bases from V and 1 from J; bases not matched to a gene: 7. Germline V lookup: CDR1 SGHAT, CDR2 FQNNGV. The CDR3 totals 16 residues. Worth noting for this clonotype: What it binds is not known.

The receptor's source is a human donor in good health. This chain links TRBV11-2 with TRBJ2-1; 8 nucleotides line up with TRBD2. Sequencing used sorted CD4+, CD8+, or CD8+CD57+ T cells (not recorded which) from PBMCs. The CDR3 region has the DNA TGTGCCAGCAGCCCCTGGACTAGCCTTTCCTACAATGAGCAGTTCTTC. This codes for CASSPWTSLSYNEQFF.